The 27 T cell receptor beta chains given below trace back to one sample, sequenced in a study of T-cell memory formation after mild COVID-19 (TCRdb year 2021). The library came from 5' RACE. Sequencing took place on an Illumina NovaSeq 6000. TCRdb's own reprocessing of the public reads used fastp at Q25 and MiXCR and kept productive beta chains. Here each entry gathers all rows of one CDR3 protein and keeps the most common genes and DNA. Present in this sample are about 270,000 distinct CDR3 sequences, around 15% of which were seen just once. Roughly 24% of the sample is held by the ten biggest clonotypes. Specimen: PBMCs or a T cell subset sorted from them (not recorded which). Receptors originate from a man between 18 and 29 years old who had mild COVID-19 (a few samples of this study predate the infection). The sample titles of this study are shuffled in the database, so cell type and time point are left out; the donor was told from shared clones.

This sequence joins TRBV6-2 or TRBV6-3 and TRBJ2-7; D is possibly TRBD2 (6 bases). Germline-derived CDR1 and CDR2 are MNHEY and SVGEGT. V lost 5 bases and J 3 bases, leaving 14 bases between the germline ends. This CDR3 region has 14 residues. The CDR3 region has the DNA TGTGCCAGCAGTGATGCCGGGACTCTCTACGAGCAGTACTTC. Translating it yields CASSDAGTLYEQYF.

CDR3 loop: CASSLEGLASETQYF. The CDR3 bases are TGTGCCAGCAGCTTAGAAGGGCTGGCAAGCGAGACCCAGTACTTC. The chain links TRBV7-8 to TRBJ2-5; D ambiguous. The CDR3 extends over 15 amino acids. V lost 1 base and J 5 bases, leaving 14 bases between the germline ends. Looked up from germline, CDR1 is SGHVS and CDR2 is FQNEAQ.

The J gene is TRBJ2-3, the V gene TRBV10-3; possible D gene TRBD1, 6 bases. Trimming took 2 bases from V and 3 from J, leaving 21 bases between them. Germline CDR1 ENHRY, CDR2 SYGVKD. CDR3 size: 18 residues. CDR3 nucleotides: TGTGCCATCAGTGAGACGCCCCCAGGGGTACGATCAACAGATACGCAGTATTTT. Protein: CAISETPPGVRSTDTQYF.

This chain uses TRBV7-9 with TRBJ1-2; 9 nucleotides agree with TRBD1. V shed 4 bases and J 6 bases; nucleotides not matched to a gene: 12. CDR3 length: 16 amino acids. The V gene's germline CDR1 is SEHNR and CDR2 FQNEAQ (reference sequence). The CDR3 DNA reads TGTGCCAGCAGCTCCCCCCTGACAGGGGGAAGCGATGGCTACACCTTC. Its protein product is CASSSPLTGGSDGYTF.

This clonotype has a count of ten or more. This sequence joins TRBV5-6 and TRBJ2-7; 8 bases align to TRBD1. This CDR3 contains 14 residues. From germline, CDR1 is SGHDT and CDR2 YYEEEE. With V trimmed by 0 bases and J by 4 bases, 3 bases remained unmatched. The CDR3 protein is CASSLGTGMYEQYF. CDR3 bases: TGTGCCAGCAGCTTGGGGACAGGGATGTACGAGCAGTACTTC.

In its sample, this clonotype was seen a few times. The chain joins TRBV5-4 to TRBJ1-4, with a possible D match to TRBD1 (5 bases). The germline V gene has CDR1 SGHNT and CDR2 YYREEE (reference sequence). V dropped 5 bases and J dropped 8 bases, with 28 bases sitting between them. The length of the CDR3 is 18 residues. CDR3 protein: CASSSSTRGVPEEEKLFF. CDR3 in DNA: TGTGCCAGCAGTTCGTCGACACGGGGCGTCCCTGAGGAGGAAAAACTGTTTTTT.

This chain links TRBV20-1 with TRBJ1-6; D is unresolved. Looked up from germline, CDR1 is DFQATT and CDR2 is SNEGSKA (reference sequence). CDR3 size: 13 residues. Trimming shortened V by 6 bases and J by 7 bases, and 13 bases separated the two germline ends. DNA for the CDR3: TGCAGTGCACAAGCCGGCCACAATTCACCCCTCCACTTT. Translation: CSAQAGHNSPLHF.

This clonotype was counted only a few times. The chain joins TRBV5-8 to TRBJ1-1; 8 bases are a match to TRBD1. With V trimmed by 5 bases and J by 8 bases, 8 bases remained unmatched. This CDR3 region has 13 residues. The germline CDR1 and CDR2 sequences are SGHTS and YDEGEE. The CDR3 DNA follows: TGTGCCAGCAGTATGCCCGACAGGGGCGAAGCTTTCTTT. Translating it yields CASSMPDRGEAFF.

The chain uses TRBV27 and TRBJ2-7; D not certain. Germline V gives CDR1 MNHEY, CDR2 SMNVEV (reference sequence). This CDR3 comprises 15 residues. The V end was cut by 0 bases, the J end by 7 bases, with 16 bases between. The DNA for the CDR3 is TGTGCCAGCAGTTTATCCCGGCAGCTCCCCTGGGAGCAGTACTTC. As protein: CASSLSRQLPWEQYF.

The chain couples TRBV2 to TRBJ2-7; TRBD2 aligns across 7 bases. The CDR3 runs 11 residues. The ends lost 10 bases at V and 7 bases at J; junction bases unmatched: 7. Germline V gene lookup returns CDR1 SNHLY and CDR2 FYNNEI. CDR3 nucleotides: TGTGCCACTCAGGGAGCGGGGGAGCAGTACTTC. Protein: CATQGAGEQYF.

The CDR3, as DNA: TGTGCCAGCAGTTTATCCAGTTTTATGCAAGAGACCCAGTACTTC. Translation gives CASSLSSFMQETQYF. V and J are TRBV27 and TRBJ2-5; D gene uncertain. Trimming removed 0 bases at V and 2 bases at J, with 10 bases between. From germline, CDR1 is MNHEY and CDR2 SMNVEV (reference sequence). The CDR3 has 15 amino acids.

V usage is TRBV13 and J usage is TRBJ1-6; maybe TRBD1 (5 bases). CDR3 length: 14 residues. Trimming shortened V by 3 bases and J by 5 bases, and 8 bases separated the two germline ends. CDR1 and CDR2 (germline): PRHDT, FYEKMQ (reference sequence). The CDR3 protein is CASSFDRDNSPLHF. Written as DNA, the CDR3 is TGTGCCAGCAGCTTTGACAGAGATAATTCACCCCTCCACTTT.

This clonotype occurred a few times. This sequence joins TRBV12-3 or TRBV12-4 and TRBJ2-3, with D possibly being TRBD1 or TRBD2 (5 bases each). The CDR3 runs 15 residues. The ends were cut back, 5 bases at V and 6 bases at J, with 18 bases in the middle. The CDR3 region is CASSRPGAQSDTQYF. The CDR3 nucleotides are TGTGCCAGCAGTAGACCCGGGGCCCAGTCGGATACGCAGTATTTT.

The chain employs TRBV6-5 and TRBJ2-3, with TRBD1 matching over 7 bases. With V trimmed by 2 bases and J by 0 bases, 5 bases remained unmatched. Germline V gives CDR1 MNHEY, CDR2 SVGAGI. The length of the CDR3 is 16 residues. The CDR3 coding sequence is TGTGCCAGCAGTTACGGAACAGGGGAAAGCACAGATACGCAGTATTTT. It yields the protein CASSYGTGESTDTQYF.

This clonotype was counted a few times. The chain couples TRBV12-3 or TRBV12-4 to TRBJ2-7, with D possibly being TRBD1 or TRBD2 (5 bases each). The CDR3 extends over 12 amino acids. V lost 6 bases and J lost 6, with 12 bases in between. This chain's CDR3 is CASSRDLGEQYV. CDR3 in DNA: TGTGCCAGCAGCCGGGACCTAGGCGAGCAGTACGTC.

This clonotype was seen more than once but under ten times. The chain employs TRBV4-1 and TRBJ2-6; the match to TRBD1 covers 7 bases. CDR1 and CDR2 from the germline V gene are MGHRA and YSYEKL. CDR3 length: 15 amino acids. The junction had 4 bases not matched to a gene; V was cut back by 6 bases and J by 2 bases. In DNA, the CDR3 is TGCGCCAGCAGTGTTACAGGGGCTGGGGCCAACGTCCTGACTTTC. Translated, it gives CASSVTGAGANVLTF.

This clonotype was seen a few times. V usage is TRBV7-8 and J usage is TRBJ2-1, with 13 bases identical to TRBD2. The CDR3 is made up of 17 amino acids. CDR1 SGHVS and CDR2 FQNEAQ come from the germline V gene. Unmatched junction bases numbered 4, after V lost 2 bases and J lost 3 bases. CDR3 sequence (DNA): TGTGCCAGCAGCTTAATGGGACTAGCGGGGTACTACAATGAGCAGTTCTTC. It codes for CASSLMGLAGYYNEQFF.

This clonotype has just a few counts. The genes are TRBV5-1 and TRBJ1-2; maybe TRBD1 (5 bases). Between the trimmed V and J ends, which lost 0 bases and 4 bases, there was a span of 16 bases. The length of the CDR3 is 16 residues. Germline CDR1 reads SGHRS; CDR2 reads YFSETQ. The CDR3 here is CASSLDGGSLGYGYTF. DNA for the CDR3: TGCGCCAGCAGCTTGGATGGGGGGAGTTTGGGCTATGGCTACACCTTC.

This clonotype was seen a handful of times. This chain uses TRBV11-2 with TRBJ2-1; 7 nucleotides line up with TRBD2. Germline CDR1 is SGHAT and CDR2 is FQNNGV. Unmatched junction bases numbered 1, after V lost 3 bases and J lost 2 bases. This CDR3 region has 14 residues. CDR3 sequence (DNA): TGTGCCAGCAGCTTCGCGGGGGCCTACAATGAGCAGTTCTTC. It specifies CASSFAGAYNEQFF.

J is TRBJ2-3 and V is TRBV7-8; 7 nucleotides agree with TRBD1. The ends lost 3 bases at V and 3 bases at J; junction bases unmatched: 3. CDR3 length: 14 amino acids. Germline-derived CDR1 and CDR2 are SGHVS and FQNEAQ. Here the CDR3 reads CASSFLTGTDTQYF. Written as DNA, the CDR3 is TGTGCCAGCAGCTTTCTGACAGGGACAGATACGCAGTATTTT.

This clonotype was counted a few times. The chain's CDR3 is CASSQDRGPQHF. CDR3 DNA: TGCGCCAGCAGCCAAGATAGAGGGCCCCAGCATTTT. The chain combines TRBV4-3 with TRBJ1-5; D remains ambiguous. CDR1 is LGHNA, CDR2 YSLEER, per germline. Trimming took 0 bases from V and 9 from J, leaving 6 bases between them. CDR3 size: 12 residues.

The chain uses TRBV29-1 and TRBJ1-5; unclear D gene. Trimming took 4 bases from V and 0 from J, leaving 4 bases between them. The CDR3 covers 12 residues. Germline-derived CDR1 and CDR2 are SQVTM and ANQGSEA. The CDR3 reads CSVGYSNQPQHF. The CDR3 nucleotides are TGCAGCGTTGGATATAGCAATCAGCCCCAGCATTTT.

This clonotype was seen at least ten times. This sequence joins TRBV7-8 and TRBJ2-5; 8 positions agree with TRBD1. The CDR3 consists of 18 residues. The germline CDR1 and CDR2 sequences are SGHVS and FQNEAQ. V trimming: 2 bases; J trimming: 5 bases; junction bases outside the gene matches: 16. In DNA form, the CDR3 reads TGTGCCAGCAGCTTACATGGGCCCCGGGACAGGCGTCGGGAGACCCAGTACTTC. This gives the protein CASSLHGPRDRRRETQYF.

The sample holds a few counts of this clonotype. This rearrangement joins TRBV12-3 or TRBV12-4 to TRBJ1-4; D perhaps matches TRBD1 (6 bases). V lost 4 bases and J lost 8, with 11 bases in between. This CDR3 is built from 13 residues. The CDR3 DNA reads TGTGCCAGCAGTTACAGGGCAGGGGAAAAACTGTTTTTT. Residues: CASSYRAGEKLFF.

Only a few counts were recorded for this clonotype. The V and J genes are TRBV7-2 and TRBJ2-1; possibly TRBD1 for D (5 bases). Trimming removed 4 bases at V and 6 bases at J, with 7 bases between. There are 12 residues in the CDR3. CDR1 and CDR2 (germline): SGHTA, FQGNSA. The chain's CDR3 is CASSSQVNEQFF. The DNA of the CDR3 is TGTGCCAGCAGCTCACAGGTCAATGAGCAGTTCTTC.

This clonotype was seen a handful of times. This chain joins TRBV6-5 and TRBJ1-2, with D possibly being TRBD1 (6 bases). The CDR3 is 13 residues long. V was shortened by 2 bases and J by 3 bases, with 7 bases between the two germline ends. The germline V gene has CDR1 MNHEY and CDR2 SVGAGI. CDR3 sequence (DNA): TGTGCCAGCAGTTACCGGACAGACTATGGCTACACCTTC. Protein product: CASSYRTDYGYTF.

This chain uses TRBV15 with TRBJ2-3; 12 nucleotides match TRBD1. Germline CDR1 and CDR2: LNHNV and YYDKDF (reference sequence). This CDR3 is built from 17 residues. V lost 5 bases, J lost 7 bases, and 13 bases stayed unmatched. The CDR3 bases are TGTGCCACCAGCCGAGGAGGCGGGACAGGGGGCCTACATACGCAGTATTTT. It is translated as CATSRGGGTGGLHTQYF. Full variable domain (missing parts from reference TRBV15 and TRBJ2-3): DAMVIQNPRYQVTQFGKPVTLSCSQTLNHNVMYWYQQKSSQAPKLLFHYYDKDFNNEADTPDNFQSRRPNTSFCFLDIRSPGLGDTAMYLCATSRGGGTGGLHTQYFGPGTRLTVL.